The 11 T cell receptor beta chains listed next were all sequenced from one sample in a study of blood T cell repertoires in COVID-19. The protocol was immunoSEQ multiplex PCR, while the TCRdb copy is restricted to in-frame clones and leaves out a portion. The table records 240,000 or so clones, approximately 87% of them present only once. The sequenced material came from peripheral blood. The receptor source for this set is a man in his 60s with acute or convalescent COVID-19.

The V gene is TRBV18, the J gene TRBJ1-2; TRBD1 matches at 9 bases. Germline-derived CDR1 and CDR2 are KGHSH and LQKENI. V trimming: 6 bases; J trimming: 7 bases; junction bases outside the gene matches: 6. The CDR3 consists of 13 residues. This chain's CDR3 is CASSTQGAGGYTF. The CDR3 DNA sequence: TGTGCCAGCTCCACACAGGGGGCTGGTGGCTACACCTTC.

This clone was recorded many times. This chain links TRBV5-1 with TRBJ2-7; D is perhaps TRBD2 (5 bases). This CDR3 comprises 14 residues. Germline CDR1 and CDR2: SGHRS and YFSETQ. V lost 4 bases, J lost 7 bases, and 18 bases lay in between. The DNA of the CDR3 is TGCGCCAGCAGCACCTACGAGGGCCGAGGGGAGCAGTACTTC. Translated: CASSTYEGRGEQYF.

The gene calls are TRBV3-1 (or the pseudogene TRBV3-2) and TRBJ2-2; D may be TRBD1 (6 bases). The germline V gene encodes CDR1 LGHDT and CDR2 YNNKEL (reference sequence). V dropped 5 bases and J dropped 2 bases, with 15 bases sitting between them. The CDR3 spans 16 residues. The CDR3 DNA sequence: TGTGCCAGCAGCTCCCGCACGGGACAAAACACCGGGGAGCTGTTTTTT. This sequence encodes CASSSRTGQNTGELFF.

The V and J genes are TRBV6-2 or TRBV6-3 and TRBJ1-2; possible D gene TRBD1, 6 bases. The CDR3 has 17 residues. The germline CDR1 and CDR2 sequences are MNHEY and SVGEGT. Trimming cost V 0 bases and J 0 bases, with 14 bases left between them. CDR3 coding DNA: TGTGCCAGCAGTTACTCCCTACCAGGACAGCCTAACTATGGCTACACCTTC. It yields the protein CASSYSLPGQPNYGYTF.

The J gene is TRBJ1-1, the V gene TRBV11-1; possible D gene TRBD1, 6 bases. CDR3 length equals 16 residues. The V end lost 5 bases, the J end lost 1 base, and 17 bases lay between the germline ends. Looked up from germline, CDR1 is SGHAT and CDR2 is FQDESV (reference sequence). CDR3 nucleotide sequence: TGTGCCAGCAGCCACCAGGCGGACAGACAGAACACTGAAGCTTTCTTT. It translates to CASSHQADRQNTEAFF. The complete variable domain, with remaining parts taken from reference TRBV11-1 and TRBJ1-1, reads EAEVAQSPRYKITEKSQAVAFWCDPISGHATLYWYRQILGQGPELLVQFQDESVVDDSQLPKDRFSAERLKGVDSTLKIQPAELGDSAMYLCASSHQADRQNTEAFFGQGTRLTVV.

The V and J genes are TRBV7-3 and TRBJ1-4; weak D call: TRBD1 (6 bases). Germline V gene lookup returns CDR1 SGHTA and CDR2 FQGTGA. Trimming cost V 5 bases and J 5 bases, with 9 bases left between them. This CDR3 has 13 amino acids. CDR3 DNA sequence: TGTGCCAGCAGCCTAGGACAGAATGAAAAACTGTTTTTT. Its protein is CASSLGQNEKLFF.

The V gene is TRBV9, the J gene TRBJ1-6, with D maybe TRBD1 (5 bases). Germline loops: CDR1 SGDLS, CDR2 YYNGEE. V dropped 0 bases and J dropped 5 bases, with 6 bases sitting between them. This CDR3 region has 14 residues. The DNA of the CDR3 is TGTGCCAGCAGCGTAGGGGGGGATAATTCACCCCTCCACTTT. Its protein product is CASSVGGDNSPLHF.

Only a few counts were recorded for this clone. V and J are TRBV4-1 and TRBJ1-6; D remains unclear. Germline values: CDR1 MGHRA, CDR2 YSYEKL. This CDR3 is built from 14 residues. V was cut by 1 base and J by 9 bases, with 10 bases left in between. The CDR3 DNA follows: TGCGCCAGCAGCCAAGGCGATTTCGGTTCACCCCTCCACTTT. This sequence encodes CASSQGDFGSPLHF.

The chain carries TRBV28 and TRBJ1-5; TRBD1 agrees at 9 bases. Germline V gives CDR1 MDHEN, CDR2 SYDVKM. This CDR3 comprises 14 residues. With 5 bases clipped from V and 7 bases from J, the junction kept 6 bases outside the gene matches. In DNA, the CDR3 is TGTGCCAGCAGTCTGGGACAGGGCCACCAGCCCCAGCATTTT. Protein product: CASSLGQGHQPQHF.

The chain joins TRBV28 to TRBJ1-4; TRBD1 might be the D (6 bases). The CDR3 runs 16 residues. Trimming removed 4 bases from V and 7 bases from J, with 19 bases in between. The germline V gene encodes CDR1 MDHEN and CDR2 SYDVKM. Here the CDR3 reads CASSSSSGTWGEKLFF. The CDR3 nucleotides read TGTGCCAGCAGTTCGAGCTCCGGGACATGGGGTGAAAAACTGTTTTTT.

The rearrangement links TRBV10-2 to TRBJ2-1, with D possibly being TRBD1 (6 bases). This CDR3 is 13 amino acids long. The ends were cut back, 7 bases at V and 1 base at J, with 8 bases in the middle. Germline CDR1 WSHSY, CDR2 SAAADI. The DNA for the CDR3 is TGCGCCAGCATGGACAGTTCCTACAATGAGCAGTTCTTC. Translating gives CASMDSSYNEQFF.